Described below is a single T cell receptor beta chain sequence and its context. The antigen remains unidentified. Germline loops: CDR1 MNHNS, CDR2 SASEGT. V shed 6 bases, J shed 3 bases, and the junction held 7 bases outside the gene matches. The CDR3 covers 14 residues. It was autoimmune disease history or systemic immunosuppression that excluded patients. The data were taken from a study of OX40 agonist ivuxolimab in advanced cancers. Study context: Patients undergoing dose escalation presented with hepatocellular carcinoma, melanoma, renal cell or head and neck cancer.

The table came from immunoSEQ multiplex PCR; TCRdb's copy has only in-frame clones and leaves some out. The sample consists of some 70,000 clones, just over 85% of them appearing once. Study-wide points: Averaged across samples, CD8+ T cells carried more expanded clones than CD4+ did. Partial responders at 0.1-3.0 mg/kg had among the lowest clonal expansion.

Here the sequenced sample was CD4+ or CD8+ T cells sorted from blood, taken in a trial of the OX40 agonist ivuxolimab. This sequence was found in an adult with an advanced solid tumor such as melanoma, head and neck, liver or kidney cancer. V and J are TRBV6-1 and TRBJ2-7, with TRBD1 matching 8 bases. The CDR3: CASRSDRAGYEQYF. CDR3 sequence (DNA): TGTGCCAGCAGATCGGACAGGGCTGGCTACGAGCAGTACTTC.